The clone carrying this TCR beta chain was detected ten times or more. The antigen is unknown. This sample is part of a study of regulatory T cells in long-lasting Graves disease. Construction of TCR beta libraries relied on iRepertoire HTBI primers and on Arm-PCR targeting CDR3 regions. TCRdb re-called the multiplex PCR reads with MiXCR, one entry per CDR3 protein. Among just over 600,000 distinct CDR3 sequences listed, around 17% were seen once. Time point meaning: newly diagnosed GD, antithyroid drugs for less than 3 months. Extracted PBMC RNA gave rise to the TCR library. By American Thyroid Association guidelines, Graves' disease was diagnosed in the cohort. Germline CDR1 and CDR2: SGHTA and FQGTGA. This CDR3 contains 14 residues. V was shortened by 6 bases and J by 0 bases, with 10 bases between the two germline ends. General study results and limits: Accuracy might have suffered from few samples. Repertoires from persistent disease leaned toward TRBV28, TRBJ1-2 and TRBJ2-5.

These same records also appear under a second study, on T cells in Graves' hyperthyroidism and ophthalmopathy.

This material consisted of peripheral blood mononuclear cells (PBMCs), taken at new diagnosis, from a patient treated with antithyroid drugs. The chain recombines TRBV7-3 with TRBJ2-3, with D unclear. The TCR originated in a woman under 40 with Graves disease. The CDR3 nucleotides read TGTGCCAGCAGGTCATGGCGTAGCACAGATACGCAGTATTTT. Translating it yields CASRSWRSTDTQYF.